This TCR delta chain was captured by sequencing in a study of gamma-delta T cells after stem cell transplantation. TCRdb ran CATT on the RT-PCR reads. The repertoire holds 13,000 or so delta-chain clones, with about 34% as singletons. The sequence derives from a human donor. It is not recorded whose cells these are; they may come from a transplant donor. Sample: gamma-delta T cells.

The DNA of the CDR3 is TGTGCTCTTGGGGAACGTCCCTCTTCCTACGTTAACTGGGGGATACCCGCCACCGATAAACTCATCTTT. This translates into CALGERPSSYVNWGIPATDKLIF. The chain links TRDV1 to TRDJ1; 12 bases fit TRDD3. With 1 base clipped from V and 1 base from J, the junction kept 22 bases outside the gene matches. This CDR3 region has 23 residues. CDR1 TSWWSYY and CDR2 QGS come from the germline V gene.